A single sample is the source of the 17 T cell receptor beta chains below, sequenced in a study of blood T cell repertoires in COVID-19. Clones were read by immunoSEQ multiplex PCR, and TCRdb kept only the in-frame ones, dropping some. The sample has nearly 110,000 clones, 71% seen once. The specimen was peripheral blood. These receptor sequences come from a human donor with acute or convalescent COVID-19. The donor label of this sample is uncertain.

V gene TRBV6-7 combines with J gene TRBJ2-3; 7 positions match TRBD1. TRBV6-7 is filed as an ORF, its function uncertain. The CDR3 runs to 16 residues. With V trimmed by 4 bases and J by 2 bases, 9 bases remained unmatched. CDR3 protein: CASSCLQGIVTDTQYF. CDR3 in DNA: TGTGCCAGCAGTTGCCTACAGGGGATTGTCACAGATACGCAGTATTTT.

The chain carries TRBV28 and TRBJ1-4, with 10 bases that match TRBD1. The CDR3 has 17 amino acids. Germline V gene lookup returns CDR1 MDHEN and CDR2 SYDVKM. V gave up 6 bases and J gave up 2 bases; unmatched junction bases: 9. CDR3 sequence: CASSSRDRGTTNEKLFF. CDR3 nucleotide sequence: TGTGCCAGCAGCTCCCGGGACAGGGGCACGACTAATGAAAAACTGTTTTTT.

This clone was observed a single time. The DNA for the CDR3 is TGCGCCAGCAGCTTGGGGGGGACAGAGAATTCACCCCTCCACTTT. It encodes CASSLGGTENSPLHF. The chain recombines TRBV5-1 with TRBJ1-6; 7 nucleotides match TRBD1. The CDR3 is made up of 15 amino acids. The V gene's germline CDR1 is SGHRS and CDR2 YFSETQ. After removal of 0 bases from V and 7 bases from J, the junction contained 4 bases not matched to a gene. The full variable domain, with the rest looked up from reference TRBV5-1 and TRBJ1-6, is KAGVTQTPRYLIKTRGQQVTLSCSPISGHRSVSWYQQTPGQGLQFLFEYFSETQRNKGNFPGRFSGRQFSNSRSEMNVSTLELGDSALYLCASSLGGTENSPLHFGNGTRLTVT.

This rearrangement joins TRBV28 to TRBJ2-7; tentative D call: TRBD1 (6 bases). Trimming removed 6 bases at V and 2 bases at J, with 14 bases between. Germline values: CDR1 MDHEN, CDR2 SYDVKM. There are 14 residues in the CDR3. The CDR3 DNA reads TGTGCCAGCAGACGTAGGACAGTTACCTACGAGCAGTACTTC. This sequence encodes CASRRRTVTYEQYF. Combining the CDR3 with reference TRBV28 and TRBJ2-7 gives the whole variable domain DVKVTQSSRYLVKRTGEKVFLECVQDMDHENMFWYRQDPGLGLRLIYFSYDVKMKEKGDIPEGYSVSREKKERFSLILESASTNQTSMYLCASRRRTVTYEQYFGPGTRLTVT.

The chain joins TRBV12-3 or TRBV12-4 to TRBJ1-6; D call uncertain. Deletions cut 6 bases from V and 7 bases from J, with 7 bases between. The CDR3 totals 12 residues. Here the CDR3 reads CASSYHNSPLHF. The CDR3 DNA is TGTGCCAGCAGCTATCACAATTCACCCCTCCACTTT.

This clone was found a few times. The gene calls are TRBV21-1 and TRBJ2-2; TRBD1, as called in the table, went unchecked against the DNA. TRBV21-1 is a known pseudogene. The CDR3 covers 17 residues. In nucleotides, the CDR3 is TGTGCCAGCAGCAAAGACGGACATCCAAGGGACACCGGGGAGCTGTTTTTT. It yields the protein CASSKDGHPRDTGELFF.

The chain employs TRBV5-1 and TRBJ2-2; 9 bases are a match to TRBD1. The CDR3 is 17 amino acids. J lost 0 bases, V lost 4 bases, and 7 bases had no gene match. Germline CDR1 SGHRS, CDR2 YFSETQ. The CDR3 sequence is CASSTPGQGSNTGELFF. CDR3 sequence (DNA): TGCGCCAGCAGCACTCCGGGACAGGGATCGAACACCGGGGAGCTGTTTTTT.

The V gene is TRBV3-1 (or the pseudogene TRBV3-2), the J gene TRBJ1-6, with D unresolved. The germline CDR1 and CDR2 sequences are LGHDT and YNNKEL (reference sequence). The CDR3 extends over 12 amino acids. V lost 4 bases, J lost 15 bases, and 13 bases lay in between. The CDR3 protein is CASSLPAASLHF. The CDR3 DNA reads as TGTGCCAGCAGCCTCCCAGCGGCAAGCCTCCACTTT.

V and J are TRBV9 and TRBJ1-1, with unresolved D. The CDR3 loop spans 13 amino acids. V lost 4 bases to trimming and J lost 7 bases, with 14 bases between them. Germline V gene sequence: CDR1 SGDLS, CDR2 YYNGEE. For the CDR3, the DNA is TGTGCCAGCAGCCCCCGCGGTTACCTTGAAGCTTTCTTT. Its translation: CASSPRGYLEAFF.

This clone was recorded once. V and J are TRBV10-3 and TRBJ2-1; 7 positions match TRBD1. Germline loops: CDR1 ENHRY, CDR2 SYGVKD. The ends lost 0 bases at V and 9 bases at J; junction bases unmatched: 5. There are 14 residues in the CDR3. CDR3 coding DNA: TGTGCCATCAGTGAGTCGGGAACAGGGGTTGAGCAGTTCTTC. Amino acid sequence: CAISESGTGVEQFF.

This clone came up a few times. The J gene is TRBJ2-5, the V gene TRBV3-1 (or the pseudogene TRBV3-2); D remains ambiguous. The CDR3 totals 15 residues. Germline lookup yields CDR1 LGHDT and CDR2 YNNKEL (reference sequence). The V and J ends lost 1 base and 2 bases respectively, with 11 bases between them. The CDR3 coding sequence is TGTGCCAGCAGCCAAGTTAATACAGAGCAAGAGACCCAGTACTTC. It codes for CASSQVNTEQETQYF.

The V and J genes are TRBV5-4 and TRBJ2-1, with TRBD2 identical over 12 bases. CDR3 length: 15 residues. V trimming: 3 bases; J trimming: 8 bases; junction bases outside the gene matches: 6. From germline, CDR1 is SGHNT and CDR2 YYREEE (reference sequence). Here the CDR3 DNA reads TGTGCCAGCAGCTATGGGACTAGCGGGCCCCATGAGCAGTTCTTC. This sequence encodes CASSYGTSGPHEQFF.

As regards this clone: An end of the junction does not agree with germline; a read error may underlie this. V is TRBV20-1 and J is TRBJ2-7; 8 positions agree with TRBD1. The germline CDR1 and CDR2 sequences are DFQATT and SNEGSKA (reference sequence). The CDR3 is 11 residues long. CDR3 region: CSAGDRDRWHF. In DNA form, the CDR3 reads TGCAGTGCCGGAGACCGGGACAGGTGGCACTTC.

This sequence joins TRBV5-1 and TRBJ1-5; no firm D call. V was pared by 2 bases and J by 1 base, with 13 bases between. The CDR3 spans 16 residues. CDR1 SGHRS and CDR2 YFSETQ come from the germline V gene. The CDR3 DNA reads as TGCGCCAGCAGCTTAGAACCGGTTTCCAGCAATCAGCCCCAGCATTTT. It yields the protein CASSLEPVSSNQPQHF.

The V gene is TRBV3-1 (or the pseudogene TRBV3-2), the J gene TRBJ1-4; no reliable D call. V lost 1 base, J lost 5 bases, and 11 bases lay in between. This CDR3 has 15 residues. CDR1 and CDR2 (germline): LGHDT, YNNKEL (reference sequence). This chain's CDR3 is CASSQARTRNEKLFF. The CDR3 bases are TGTGCCAGCAGCCAAGCAAGAACACGAAATGAAAAACTGTTTTTT.

J is TRBJ2-7 and V is TRBV30; 9 bases line up with TRBD1. V trimming: 3 bases; J trimming: 5 bases; junction bases outside the gene matches: 8. Germline loops: CDR1 GTSNPN, CDR2 SVGIG (reference sequence). The CDR3 loop spans 14 amino acids. The CDR3 sequence is CAWSVGQGRNEQYF. CDR3 coding DNA: TGTGCCTGGAGCGTCGGACAGGGGCGGAACGAGCAGTACTTC. Full variable domain (rest looked up from reference TRBV30 and TRBJ2-7): SQTIHQWPATLVQPVGSPLSLECTVEGTSNPNLYWYRQAAGRGLQLLFYSVGIGQISSEVPQNLSASRPQDRQFILSSKKLLLSDSGFYLCAWSVGQGRNEQYFGPGTRLTVT.

The chain uses TRBV5-1 and TRBJ2-5, with TRBD2 as a possible D gene (6 bases). V dropped 5 bases and J dropped 5 bases, with 19 bases sitting between them. This CDR3 region has 15 residues. The V gene's germline CDR1 is SGHRS and CDR2 YFSETQ. The CDR3 region is CASRSGTFGPETQYF. CDR3 nucleotides: TGCGCCAGCAGATCTGGGACTTTCGGACCCGAGACCCAGTACTTC.